Following are 31 T cell receptor beta chains from one sample sequenced in a study of blood T cells in healthy people across ages. Then a second PCR, running roughly 7 to 11 cycles, was carried out with a sample-barcoded 5' primer and a J-beta primer mix. TCRdb itself ran the 5' RACE reads through MiXCR, one entry per CDR3 protein. The table lists roughly 900,000 distinct CDR3 sequences, 29% of them singletons. The sequenced material came from blood. The origin of the receptors is an elderly woman in good health.

V gene TRBV6-2 or TRBV6-3 combines with J gene TRBJ2-1; 11 positions agree with TRBD2. The J call may be in error: the DNA end matches TRBJ2-7 better. The CDR3 spans 16 residues. Germline CDR1 MNHEY, CDR2 SVGEGT. DNA of the CDR3: TGTGCCAGCAGTTACCCACTAGCGGGGGATTACAATGAGCAGTACTTC. This codes for CASSYPLAGDYNEQYF.

The DNA of the CDR3 is TGTGCCTGGAGTGCAGGGGTAAGCAATCAGCCCCAGCATTTT. This sequence encodes CAWSAGVSNQPQHF. The gene calls are TRBV30 and TRBJ1-5, with TRBD1 as a possible D gene (6 bases). The CDR3 is 14 amino acids. Germline V CDR1 and CDR2: GTSNPN, SVGIG (reference sequence). Trimming took off 1 base at V and 1 base at J, with 8 bases between the two ends.

This clonotype was observed a handful of times. The chain joins TRBV2 to TRBJ2-5; 9 bases are shared with TRBD1. CDR1 is SNHLY and CDR2 is FYNNEI in the germline V gene. The length of the CDR3 is 12 residues. After removal of 8 bases from V and 5 bases from J, the junction contained 3 bases not matched to a gene. The CDR3 sequence is CASHRGQETQYF. CDR3 nucleotides: TGTGCCAGCCACAGGGGGCAGGAGACCCAGTACTTC.

The chain uses TRBV20-1 and TRBJ2-3; 12 nucleotides agree with TRBD1. Germline values: CDR1 DFQATT, CDR2 SNEGSKA (reference sequence). Trimming cost V 6 bases and J 7 bases; bases outside gene matches: 11. The CDR3 runs to 15 residues. The CDR3 coding sequence is TGCAGTGCCGGGGACAGGGGGCGAAGTCCCCATACGCAGTATTTT. Translation gives CSAGDRGRSPHTQYF.

With respect to this clonotype: This could be a read error, since a much larger clone is one nucleotide away. The chain links TRBV20-1 to TRBJ2-5; TRBD2 agrees at 7 bases. CDR1 is DFQATT and CDR2 is SNEGSKA in the germline V gene (reference sequence). CDR3 size: 13 residues. The V and J ends lost 3 bases and 7 bases, in that order; junction bases with no gene match: 8. CDR3 coding DNA: TGCAGTGCTAGCACAGCGGGGTCTCGGACCCAGTACTTC. Amino acids: CSASTAGSRTQYF.

A remark on this clonotype: A much larger clone lies a single base off, so this may be a read error. Because the CDR3's place on the DNA is in doubt, the DNA is left out and the CDR3 is given as listed by TCRdb. The chain carries TRBV29-1 and TRBJ1-5; TRBD1 is the table's D call, not checked against the DNA. CDR1 and CDR2 (germline): SQVTM, ANQGSEA. The CDR3 extends over 13 residues, inclusive of both ends. The CDR3 protein is CSVGQGSNQPRHF.

This clonotype has just a few counts. The CDR3 reads CASAVAGGLPDTQYF. In DNA form, the CDR3 reads TGTGCCAGCGCCGTAGCGGGGGGGCTTCCAGATACGCAGTATTTT. The rearrangement uses TRBV9 and TRBJ2-3; 11 bases map to TRBD2. V gave up 7 bases and J gave up 4 bases; unmatched junction bases: 8. The germline gives CDR1 SGDLS, CDR2 YYNGEE. The CDR3 has 15 amino acids.

This clonotype occurred many times. J is TRBJ2-7 and V is TRBV6-6; 7 bases are a match to TRBD1. The end of the DNA fits TRBJ2-5 better, so the J call may be wrong. Germline V gives CDR1 MNHNY, CDR2 SVGAGI (reference sequence). The length of the CDR3 is 14 residues. The CDR3 protein is CASRDSGTEGTQYF. CDR3 DNA sequence: TGTGCCAGCAGAGATTCCGGGACAGAGGGGACCCAGTACTTC.

In the case of this clonotype: A much larger clone lies one base from this, so it may be a read error. The CDR3 DNA reads TGTGCCAGCAGCTCGGGACAGGGGAGCACAGATGCGCAGTATTTT. Translation gives CASSSGQGSTDAQYF. This chain uses TRBV12-3 or TRBV12-4 with TRBJ2-3; 10 bases align to TRBD1. The CDR3 has 15 residues.

The sample holds many counts of this clonotype. This rearrangement joins TRBV27 to TRBJ2-5; the match to TRBD2 covers 9 bases. The CDR3 is made up of 15 amino acids. Trimming at V came to 5 bases and at J to 5 bases, leaving 9 bases not matched to a gene. Germline V lookup: CDR1 MNHEY, CDR2 SMNVEV (reference sequence). The CDR3 DNA sequence: TGTGCCAGCAGTATCGGACTAGCGCTTGGTGAGACCCAGTACTTC. As protein: CASSIGLALGETQYF.

This clonotype occurred a few times. The CDR3 DNA reads as TGTGCCAGCAGCCGGGACAGGAATTCTAACACTGAAGCTTTCTTT. Its protein is CASSRDRNSNTEAFF. The chain carries TRBV7-2 and TRBJ1-1, with TRBD1 matching 8 bases. V lost 5 bases and J lost 2; bases outside the gene matches: 7. The CDR3 has 15 residues. The germline V gene encodes CDR1 SGHTA and CDR2 FQGNSA.

This clonotype was picked up a small number of times. This chain uses TRBV6-1 with TRBJ1-1; no reliable D call. In germline, CDR1 is MNHNS, CDR2 SASEGT. CDR3 length: 17 residues. Trimming took off 2 bases at V and 0 bases at J, with 16 bases between the two ends. CDR3: CASSEQRQDVMNTEAFF. The CDR3 DNA reads TGTGCCAGCAGTGAACAACGGCAGGACGTCATGAACACTGAAGCTTTCTTT.

The chain is built from TRBV27 and TRBJ1-1; perhaps TRBD1 as D (5 bases). Looked up from germline, CDR1 is MNHEY and CDR2 is SMNVEV (reference sequence). V lost 0 bases to trimming and J lost 2 bases, with 22 bases between them. The CDR3 has 19 amino acids. CDR3 amino acids: CASSLSSWSYAGRNTEAFF. The CDR3 DNA sequence: TGTGCCAGCAGTTTATCCAGTTGGTCCTACGCAGGGCGAAACACTGAAGCTTTCTTT.

This clonotype was recorded many times. The chain joins TRBV29-1 to TRBJ2-3; TRBD1 matches at 8 bases. V trimming: 5 bases; J trimming: 4 bases; junction bases outside the gene matches: 8. The germline CDR1 and CDR2 sequences are SQVTM and ANQGSEA. The CDR3 runs 14 residues. The CDR3 reads CSVYQGARADTQYF. CDR3 nucleotide sequence: TGCAGCGTTTACCAGGGGGCGCGGGCAGATACGCAGTATTTT.

There are many counts of this clonotype. V gene TRBV6-2 or TRBV6-3 combines with J gene TRBJ1-1, with D uncertain. The V gene lost 4 bases and the J gene lost 1 base, with 7 bases spanning the gap. Germline assignment: CDR1 MNHEY and CDR2 SVGEGT. CDR3 length: 13 amino acids. CDR3 nucleotides: TGTGCCAGCAGTTCTCACCGGAACACTGAAGCTTTCTTT. It encodes CASSSHRNTEAFF.

There are many counts of this clonotype. The rearrangement links TRBV7-9 to TRBJ1-2, with D unclear. CDR3 length equals 12 residues. Germline V lookup: CDR1 SEHNR, CDR2 FQNEAQ (reference sequence). V dropped 5 bases and J dropped 8 bases, with 12 bases sitting between them. CDR3 sequence (DNA): TGTGCCAGCAGCCCCCAGAACCACGGCTACACCTTC. This sequence encodes CASSPQNHGYTF.

The rearrangement links TRBV20-1 to TRBJ2-5; D might be TRBD2 (5 bases). Germline CDR1 and CDR2: DFQATT and SNEGSKA (reference sequence). The V end was cut by 1 base, the J end by 11 bases, with 17 bases between. This CDR3 has 13 amino acids. CDR3 region: CSARGGSDNGQYF. The CDR3 DNA reads TGCAGTGCTAGAGGCGGGTCAGACAATGGGCAGTACTTC.

This rearrangement joins TRBV11-2 to TRBJ2-2, with TRBD1 matching over 7 bases. Trimming cost V 1 base and J 3 bases; bases outside gene matches: 2. This CDR3 has 15 residues. Germline V gene sequence: CDR1 SGHAT, CDR2 FQNNGV. The CDR3 reads CASSLGGQYTGELFF. The CDR3, as DNA: TGTGCCAGCAGCTTAGGGGGACAGTACACCGGGGAGCTGTTTTTT.

As for this clonotype: A much larger clone sits a single nucleotide away, making a read error possible. The chain links TRBV5-1 to TRBJ2-5, with 10 bases matching TRBD1. The J call may be wrong; the DNA end is better matched by TRBJ2-7. The CDR3 is 15 amino acids. The germline V gene has CDR1 SGHRS and CDR2 YFSETQ. CDR3 amino acids: CASSPRTGGTHEQYF. The DNA for the CDR3 is TGCGCCAGCAGCCCGCGGACAGGGGGGACCCACGAGCAGTACTTC.

To note about this clonotype: A much larger clone differs by one base, so this may be a read error. The rearrangement joins TRBV6-1 to TRBJ2-7; D uncertain. With 10 bases removed from V and 0 bases from J, the gap between germline ends came to 13 bases. The CDR3 length is 13 residues. Germline loops: CDR1 MNHNS, CDR2 SASEGT. The DNA for the CDR3 is TGTGCCACCGCCAACCAGGCCTCCTACGAGCAGTACGTC. Encoded protein: CATANQASYEQYV.

The chain joins TRBV19 to TRBJ1-6, with 8 positions matching TRBD1. V shed 8 bases and J 6 bases; nucleotides not matched to a gene: 9. This CDR3 is 15 amino acids long. Germline loops: CDR1 LNHDA, CDR2 SQIVND (reference sequence). The chain's CDR3 is CASRTGTGVNSPLHF. The CDR3 DNA follows: TGTGCCAGTCGTACCGGGACAGGAGTTAATTCACCCCTCCACTTT.

This clonotype was recorded a few times. V usage is TRBV3-1 and J usage is TRBJ2-5, with D tentatively TRBD1 or TRBD2 (5 bases each). Trimming shortened V by 6 bases and J by 3 bases, and 17 bases separated the two germline ends. This CDR3 is built from 15 residues. The germline V gene has CDR1 LGHDT and CDR2 YNNKEL (reference sequence). The CDR3 nucleotides read TGTGCCAGCAGGGCCACCGGGACGGTAAAAGAGACCCAGTACTTC. Translating gives CASRATGTVKETQYF.

This clonotype has at least ten counts. CDR3 bases: TGTGCCAGCAGCTTTGGACTCTACGAGCAGTACTTC. The encoded protein is CASSFGLYEQYF. The gene calls are TRBV7-9 and TRBJ2-7; possible D gene TRBD2, 5 bases. The CDR3 covers 12 residues. Germline loops: CDR1 SEHNR, CDR2 FQNEAQ (reference sequence). V lost 3 bases and J lost 3, with 6 bases in between.

This chain connects TRBV20-1 to TRBJ2-1; D possibly corresponds to TRBD2 (6 bases). V shed 6 bases and J shed 12 bases, with 24 bases lying between them. The CDR3 is 14 residues long. The germline V gene encodes CDR1 DFQATT and CDR2 SNEGSKA (reference sequence). The CDR3 nucleotides are TGCAGTGCAAATATCGGGACTCCTACGACGGGGCAGTTCTTC. This sequence encodes CSANIGTPTTGQFF.

J is TRBJ2-1 and V is TRBV29-1; the D is unclear. Germline CDR1 is SQVTM and CDR2 is ANQGSEA. The length of the CDR3 is 13 residues. V was pared by 7 bases and J by 2 bases, with 12 bases between. This CDR3 reads CSGMGRPYNEQFF. The CDR3 DNA reads as TGCAGCGGAATGGGTCGGCCCTACAATGAGCAGTTCTTC.

The rearrangement links TRBV18 to TRBJ1-1; D gene uncertain. This CDR3 spans 17 amino acids. Trimming cost V 5 bases and J 0 bases, with 19 bases left between them. Germline V gene sequence: CDR1 KGHSH, CDR2 LQKENI. For the CDR3, the DNA is TGTGCCAGCTCATCTAGGTCAAACTTAGGCATGAACACTGAAGCTTTCTTT. Its protein product is CASSSRSNLGMNTEAFF.

This clonotype has just a few counts. A much larger clone lies a single base off, so this may be a read error. The chain couples TRBV5-1 to TRBJ2-1; D unclear. This CDR3 region has 16 residues. The germline V gene encodes CDR1 SGHRS and CDR2 YFSETQ. V shed 0 bases and J shed 11 bases, with 21 bases lying between them. The CDR3 DNA sequence: TGCGCCAGCAGCTTGGCCGCGGCGAGAAGGGTCGGTAAGCAGTTCTTC. Protein product: CASSLAAARRVGKQFF.

This clonotype was detected ten times or more. Being one base from a much bigger clone, this may be a read error. This chain links TRBV20-1 with TRBJ2-1; 7 bases match TRBD2. In germline, CDR1 is DFQATT, CDR2 SNEGSKA (reference sequence). Losses at the gene ends were 4 bases for V and 5 bases for J; bases not matched to a gene: 11. The CDR3 covers 15 residues. In DNA form, the CDR3 reads TGCAGTGCTATAGGACGAGCGGGGTCACACAATGAGCAGTTCTTC. This sequence encodes CSAIGRAGSHNEQFF.

This clonotype has at least ten counts. The DNA is left out, because the CDR3 cannot be placed on it with certainty; the CDR3 is given as TCRdb lists it. J is TRBJ2-3 and V is TRBV28; the table names TRBD2, a call not compared with the DNA. Counting both end residues, the CDR3 totals 16 amino acids. Germline V gives CDR1 MDHEN, CDR2 SYDVKM. This CDR3 is CASSILVGGARDTQYF.

This clonotype was counted ten times or more. The chain employs TRBV12-3 or TRBV12-4 and TRBJ2-5; 15 nucleotides match TRBD2. The CDR3 totals 15 residues. J gave up 5 bases and V 6 bases, and 4 bases lay outside the gene matches. CDR3 protein: CASSGLAGGLETQYF. CDR3 coding DNA: TGTGCCAGCAGCGGACTAGCGGGGGGGCTGGAGACCCAGTACTTC.

Remarks on this clonotype: This may be a read error: a much more frequent sequence differs by one nucleotide. This chain connects TRBV12-3 or TRBV12-4 to TRBJ2-1; no clear D. This CDR3 contains 13 residues. CDR3 protein: CASRTNDYSEQFF. CDR3 sequence (DNA): TGTGCCAGCAGAACTAATGATTACAGTGAGCAGTTCTTC.